Each of the 10 T cell receptor beta chains below was sequenced from the same sample in a study of T-cell memory formation after mild COVID-19. TCRdb reanalysed the 5' RACE reads using MiXCR and keeps one entry per CDR3 protein. Among a few hundred thousand distinct CDR3 sequences, around 19% were seen once, and the ten largest hold under 25%. Material: PBMCs or a T cell subset sorted from them (not recorded which). The receptor source for this set is a man between 18 and 29 years old who had mild COVID-19 (a few samples of this study predate the infection). Cell type and time point are not known.

The genes are TRBV5-6 and TRBJ2-5, with D unresolved. The CDR3 is 13 residues long. V lost 7 bases to trimming and J lost 1 base, with 11 bases between them. Germline V lookup: CDR1 SGHDT, CDR2 YYEEEE. The CDR3 protein is CASLVLPQETQYF. In DNA, the CDR3 is TGTGCCAGCCTCGTCTTGCCCCAAGAGACCCAGTACTTC.

This clonotype was seen more than once but under ten times. V is TRBV7-9 and J is TRBJ1-1, with TRBD1 as a possible D gene (6 bases). The V gene's germline CDR1 is SEHNR and CDR2 FQNEAQ (reference sequence). The V and J ends lost 6 bases and 0 bases respectively, with 14 bases between them. CDR3 length: 15 amino acids. The CDR3 nucleotides are TGTGCCAGCAGGGGTCGACAGGACTTGAACACTGAAGCTTTCTTT. It specifies CASRGRQDLNTEAFF.

This clonotype appeared many times. The genes are TRBV7-3 and TRBJ2-3, with D tentatively TRBD2 (5 bases). V was pared by 1 base and J by 5 bases, with 7 bases between. The CDR3 is 13 amino acids. Germline assignment: CDR1 SGHTA and CDR2 FQGTGA. The CDR3 spells CASSLREGDTQYF. The DNA of the CDR3 is TGTGCCAGCAGCTTAAGAGAGGGAGATACGCAGTATTTT.

This clonotype was counted a few times. V and J are TRBV29-1 and TRBJ2-3; maybe TRBD1 (6 bases). The CDR3 is made up of 13 amino acids. Germline values: CDR1 SQVTM, CDR2 ANQGSEA. The V end lost 4 bases, the J end lost 0 bases, and 8 bases lay between the germline ends. The CDR3 protein is CSVGQGSTDTQYF. CDR3 nucleotide sequence: TGCAGCGTTGGGCAGGGGAGCACAGATACGCAGTATTTT.

The CDR3 DNA reads TGTGCCAGTCGGGCCAGCTTGAATGGCTACACCTTC. Translating gives CASRASLNGYTF. The chain combines TRBV2 with TRBJ1-2, with D unresolved. Germline V lookup: CDR1 SNHLY, CDR2 FYNNEI. The CDR3 has 12 amino acids. V was pared by 9 bases and J by 6 bases, with 14 bases between.

The chain recombines TRBV6-5 with TRBJ1-3, with no clear D. V was cut by 0 bases and J by 0 bases, with 9 bases left in between. CDR1 and CDR2 from the germline V gene are MNHEY and SVGAGI. The length of the CDR3 is 16 residues. In nucleotides, the CDR3 is TGTGCCAGCAGTTACTCTGCCGGGGTCTCTGGAAACACCATATATTTT. Amino acid sequence: CASSYSAGVSGNTIYF.

A few counts support this clonotype. V and J are TRBV5-1 and TRBJ2-3, with 9 nucleotides matching TRBD2. With 2 bases clipped from V and 2 bases from J, the junction kept 3 bases outside the gene matches. The CDR3 runs 15 residues. The V gene's germline CDR1 is SGHRS and CDR2 YFSETQ. Written as DNA, the CDR3 is TGCGCCAGCAGCTTACCTAGCGGGACCACAGATACGCAGTATTTT. The encoded protein is CASSLPSGTTDTQYF. The full variable domain, with the rest looked up from reference TRBV5-1 and TRBJ2-3, is KAGVTQTPRYLIKTRGQQVTLSCSPISGHRSVSWYQQTPGQGLQFLFEYFSETQRNKGNFPGRFSGRQFSNSRSEMNVSTLELGDSALYLCASSLPSGTTDTQYFGPGTRLTVL.

The J gene is TRBJ1-1, the V gene TRBV7-6; D is unresolved. CDR3 length: 15 amino acids. V lost 1 base, J lost 1 base, and 10 bases lay in between. The germline V gene encodes CDR1 SGHVS and CDR2 FNYEAQ. As DNA, the CDR3 is TGTGCCAGCAGCTTAGATGGAGTAGGGAACACTGAAGCTTTCTTT. Protein: CASSLDGVGNTEAFF. Drawing the rest from reference TRBV7-6 and TRBJ1-1, the complete variable domain is GAGVSQSPRYKVTKRGQDVALRCDPISGHVSLYWYRQALGQGPEFLTYFNYEAQQDKSGLPNDRFSAERPEGSISTLTIQRTEQRDSAMYRCASSLDGVGNTEAFFGQGTRLTVV.

This clonotype has just a few counts. V gene TRBV18 combines with J gene TRBJ1-1, with 9 bases identical to TRBD1. CDR1 and CDR2 (germline): KGHSH, LQKENI. The CDR3 is 15 amino acids. Trimming took 6 bases from V and 5 from J; bases not matched to a gene: 10. CDR3 amino acids: CASSPGTGIRTEAFF. In nucleotides, the CDR3 is TGTGCCAGCTCTCCCGGGACAGGGATCAGGACTGAAGCTTTCTTT.

There are a few counts of this clonotype. The chain employs TRBV20-1 and TRBJ2-3; 9 bases agree with TRBD2. Germline values: CDR1 DFQATT, CDR2 SNEGSKA (reference sequence). This CDR3 has 15 residues. Trimming took 3 bases from V and 4 from J; bases not matched to a gene: 8. CDR3 coding DNA: TGCAGTGCTAGCATAGCGGGGGCGCGGGCAGATACGCAGTATTTT. It is translated as CSASIAGARADTQYF.